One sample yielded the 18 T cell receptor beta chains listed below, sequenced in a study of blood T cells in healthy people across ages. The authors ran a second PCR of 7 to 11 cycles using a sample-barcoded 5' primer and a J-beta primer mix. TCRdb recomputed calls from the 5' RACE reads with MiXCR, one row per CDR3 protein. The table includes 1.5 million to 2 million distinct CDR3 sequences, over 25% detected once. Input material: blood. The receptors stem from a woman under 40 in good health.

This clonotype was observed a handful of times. CDR3: CASRTNRVTTSNEQFF. DNA of the CDR3: TGCGCCAGCAGAACAAATAGGGTGACTACCTCCAATGAGCAGTTCTTC. The chain links TRBV5-1 to TRBJ2-1; maybe TRBD2 (5 bases). The CDR3 runs 16 residues. Germline V gene data show CDR1 as SGHRS and CDR2 as YFSETQ. V lost 5 bases, J lost 6 bases, and 21 bases lay in between. Using reference TRBV5-1 and TRBJ2-1 for the parts outside the CDR3, the full variable domain is KAGVTQTPRYLIKTRGQQVTLSCSPISGHRSVSWYQQTPGQGLQFLFEYFSETQRNKGNFPGRFSGRQFSNSRSEMNVSTLELGDSALYLCASRTNRVTTSNEQFFGPGTRLTVL.

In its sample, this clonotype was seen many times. The CDR3 spells CASNSNRGPYEQYF. CDR3 in DNA: TGTGCCAGCAACTCAAACAGGGGTCCCTACGAGCAGTACTTC. V is TRBV12-3 or TRBV12-4 and J is TRBJ2-7; 7 bases are a match to TRBD1. The CDR3 has 14 amino acids. J lost 2 bases, V lost 7 bases, and 8 bases had no gene match.

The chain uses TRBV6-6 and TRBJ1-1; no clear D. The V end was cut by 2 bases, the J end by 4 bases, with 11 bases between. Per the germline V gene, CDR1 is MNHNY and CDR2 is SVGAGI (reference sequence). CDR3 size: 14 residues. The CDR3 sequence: CASSYEQKVTEAFF. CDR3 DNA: TGTGCCAGCAGTTACGAACAGAAAGTCACTGAAGCTTTCTTT.

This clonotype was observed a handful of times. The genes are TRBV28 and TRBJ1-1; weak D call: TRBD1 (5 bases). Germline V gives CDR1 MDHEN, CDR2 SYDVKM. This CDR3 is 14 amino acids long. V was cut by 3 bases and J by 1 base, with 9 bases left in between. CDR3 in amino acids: CASSFNRPNTEAFF. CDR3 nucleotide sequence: TGTGCCAGCAGTTTTAACAGGCCGAACACTGAAGCTTTCTTT.

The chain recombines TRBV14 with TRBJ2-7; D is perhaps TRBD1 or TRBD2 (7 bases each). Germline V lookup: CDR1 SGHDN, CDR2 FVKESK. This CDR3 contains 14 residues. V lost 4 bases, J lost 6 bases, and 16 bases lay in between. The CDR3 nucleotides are TGTGCCAGCAGCCGCAGCGGGACAGCCCTCGAGCAGTACTTC. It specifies CASSRSGTALEQYF.

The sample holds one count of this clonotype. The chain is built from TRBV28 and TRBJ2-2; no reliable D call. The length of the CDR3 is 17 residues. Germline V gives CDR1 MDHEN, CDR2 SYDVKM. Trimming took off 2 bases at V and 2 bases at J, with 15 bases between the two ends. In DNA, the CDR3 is TGTGCCAGCAGTTTAGTTACCCGGGTCCTCAACACCGGGGAGCTGTTTTTT. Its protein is CASSLVTRVLNTGELFF.

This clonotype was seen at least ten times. The chain's CDR3 is CSVSTSGETQYF. For the CDR3, the DNA is TGCAGCGTGTCGACTTCCGGGGAGACCCAGTACTTC. J is TRBJ2-5 and V is TRBV29-1; D not certain. The germline V gene has CDR1 SQVTM and CDR2 ANQGSEA. V was shortened by 6 bases and J by 5 bases, with 13 bases between the two germline ends. The CDR3 loop spans 12 amino acids.

The CDR3 DNA reads TGTGCCAGCAGTTTCGACATTCAAACATACGAGCAGTACTTC. Residues: CASSFDIQTYEQYF. This chain links TRBV27 with TRBJ2-7; D call uncertain. Germline V gene data show CDR1 as MNHEY and CDR2 as SMNVEV (reference sequence). V was pared by 3 bases and J by 4 bases, with 13 bases between. The CDR3 consists of 14 residues.

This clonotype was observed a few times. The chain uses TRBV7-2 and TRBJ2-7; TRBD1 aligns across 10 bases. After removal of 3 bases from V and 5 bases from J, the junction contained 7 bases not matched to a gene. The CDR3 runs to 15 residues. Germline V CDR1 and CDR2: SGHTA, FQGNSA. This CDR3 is CASSFWTGGKDEQYF. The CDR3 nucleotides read TGTGCCAGCAGCTTTTGGACAGGGGGGAAGGACGAGCAGTACTTC.

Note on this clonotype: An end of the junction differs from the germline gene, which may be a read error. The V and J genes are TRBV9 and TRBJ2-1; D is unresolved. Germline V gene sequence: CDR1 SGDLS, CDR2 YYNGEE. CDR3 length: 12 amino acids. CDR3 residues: CAGSVVKGEQFF. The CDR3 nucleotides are TGTGCCGGCAGCGTAGTAAAGGGTGAGCAGTTCTTC. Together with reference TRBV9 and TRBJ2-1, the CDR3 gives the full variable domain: DSGVTQTPKHLITATGQRVTLRCSPRSGDLSVYWYQQSLDQGLQFLIQYYNGEERAKGNILERFSAQQFPDLHSELNLSSLELGDSALYFCAGSVVKGEQFFGPGTRLTVL.

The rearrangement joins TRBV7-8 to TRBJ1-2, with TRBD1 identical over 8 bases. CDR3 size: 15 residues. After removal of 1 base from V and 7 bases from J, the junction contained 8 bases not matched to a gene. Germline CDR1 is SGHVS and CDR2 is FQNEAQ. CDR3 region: CASSLVRAGGRGYTF. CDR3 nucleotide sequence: TGTGCCAGCAGCTTAGTTAGGGCAGGGGGCCGTGGCTACACCTTC. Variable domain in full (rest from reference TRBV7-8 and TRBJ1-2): GAGVSQSPRYKVAKRGQDVALRCDPISGHVSLFWYQQALGQGPEFLTYFQNEAQLDKSGLPSDRFFAERPEGSVSTLKIQRTQQEDSAVYLCASSLVRAGGRGYTFGSGTRLTVV.

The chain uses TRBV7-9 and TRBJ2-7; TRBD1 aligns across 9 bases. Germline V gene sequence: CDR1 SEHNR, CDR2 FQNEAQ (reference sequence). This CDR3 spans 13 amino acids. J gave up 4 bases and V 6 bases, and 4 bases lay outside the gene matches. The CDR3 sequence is CASRTGGGYEQYF. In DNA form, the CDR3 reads TGTGCCAGCAGAACAGGGGGCGGATACGAGCAGTACTTC.

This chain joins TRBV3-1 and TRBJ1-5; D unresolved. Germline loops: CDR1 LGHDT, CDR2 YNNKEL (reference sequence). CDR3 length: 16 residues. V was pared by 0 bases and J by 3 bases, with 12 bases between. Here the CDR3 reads CASSQDFGVSNQPQHF. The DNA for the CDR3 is TGTGCCAGCAGCCAAGATTTTGGCGTATCCAATCAGCCCCAGCATTTT. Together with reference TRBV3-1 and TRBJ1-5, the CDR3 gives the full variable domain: DTAVSQTPKYLVTQMGNDKSIKCEQNLGHDTMYWYKQDSKKFLKIMFSYNNKELIINETVPNRFSPKSPDKAHLNLHINSLELGDSAVYFCASSQDFGVSNQPQHFGDGTRLSIL.

CDR3 sequence reads: CASSIQGRNTREQYF. Written as DNA, the CDR3 is TGTGCCAGCAGTATCCAGGGGAGAAATACGCGGGAGCAGTACTTC. The V gene is TRBV12-3 or TRBV12-4, the J gene TRBJ2-4; weak D call: TRBD2 (7 bases). The CDR3 has 15 amino acids. V was trimmed by 5 bases and J by 13 bases, leaving 24 bases between them.

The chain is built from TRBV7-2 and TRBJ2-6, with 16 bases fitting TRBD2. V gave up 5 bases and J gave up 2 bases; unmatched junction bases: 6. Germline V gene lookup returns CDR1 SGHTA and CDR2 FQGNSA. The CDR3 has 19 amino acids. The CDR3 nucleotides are TGTGCCAGCAGCCCCGGGACTAGCGGGGGGGCCCCTGGGGCCAACGTCCTGACTTTC. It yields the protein CASSPGTSGGAPGANVLTF.

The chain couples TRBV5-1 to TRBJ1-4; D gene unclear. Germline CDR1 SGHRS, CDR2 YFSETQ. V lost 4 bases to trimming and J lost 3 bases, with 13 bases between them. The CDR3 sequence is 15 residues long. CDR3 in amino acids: CASSRGLGANEKLFF. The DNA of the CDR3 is TGCGCCAGCAGCCGAGGGTTGGGAGCTAATGAAAAACTGTTTTTT.

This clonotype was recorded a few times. DNA of the CDR3: TGCAGTGCTGTGACTAGCGGGGAAGCCTACGAGCAGTACTTC. This gives the protein CSAVTSGEAYEQYF. This chain uses TRBV20-1 with TRBJ2-7, with TRBD2 identical over 11 bases. V lost 5 bases and J lost 2; bases outside the gene matches: 5. The CDR3 extends over 14 amino acids. Germline lookup yields CDR1 DFQATT and CDR2 SNEGSKA (reference sequence).

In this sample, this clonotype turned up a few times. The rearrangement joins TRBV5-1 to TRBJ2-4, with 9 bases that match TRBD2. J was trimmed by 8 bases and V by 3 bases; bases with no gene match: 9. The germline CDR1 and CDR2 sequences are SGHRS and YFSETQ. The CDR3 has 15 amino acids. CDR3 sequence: CASSSAGSGSYIQYF. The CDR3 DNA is TGCGCCAGCAGCTCGGCTGGTAGCGGGAGTTACATTCAGTACTTC. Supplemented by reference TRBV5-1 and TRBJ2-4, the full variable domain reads KAGVTQTPRYLIKTRGQQVTLSCSPISGHRSVSWYQQTPGQGLQFLFEYFSETQRNKGNFPGRFSGRQFSNSRSEMNVSTLELGDSALYLCASSSAGSGSYIQYFGAGTRLSVL.